This T cell receptor (beta chain) was documented in a study of blood T cells in healthy people across ages. In the study overall: Per every two T cells, about one barcoded beta molecule was captured by template switching. Study-level points and caveats: Observed TCR beta diversity showed a strong correlation with the percentage of naive T cells as measured by flow cytometry.

Then a second PCR, running roughly 7 to 12 cycles, was carried out with a sample-barcoded 5' primer and a J-beta primer mix. MiXCR was run by TCRdb on the 5' RACE reads, yielding one entry per CDR3 protein. The table records about 1,400,000 distinct CDR3 sequences, 45% to 70% of them present only once. Points on this clonotype: Its antigen is undetermined.

Peripheral blood samples of 9 to 10 milliliters were drawn from each donor. This receptor was obtained from a man between 18 and 35 years old in good health. Sequenced input: blood.

The CDR3 spells CASRGTVKGYEQFF. The CDR3 DNA sequence: TGTGCCAGCAGGGGGACAGTTAAGGGGTACGAGCAGTTCTTC. V and J are TRBV7-6 and TRBJ2-1; 7 bases are a match to TRBD1. The CDR3 contains 14 residues. Germline V gives CDR1 SGHVS, CDR2 FNYEAQ. The V gene end was trimmed by 6 bases and the J gene end by 10 bases; junction bases not matched to a gene: 12.